This TCR beta chain was sequenced for a study of T cell repertoires in cytomegalovirus infection. Study details: From public TCR beta signatures came an indication of both CMV infection and matching HLA type. Study-level findings and limits: HLA-C-restricted CMV clonotypes gave the most frequent clonotype in two of eight donors. Carriers of CMV plus the relevant HLA were identified by cumulative public TCR beta family frequency.

There are many counts of this clonotype. Its antigen is undetermined. The CDR3 extends over 13 amino acids. The germline V and J ends were trimmed by 5 bases and 5 bases, with 10 bases remaining between them. Germline loops: CDR1 SGHTA, CDR2 FQGNSA. From the reads, TCRdb called clonotypes with MiXCR, one entry per CDR3 protein. Of some 70,000 distinct CDR3 sequences listed, 22% are singletons. The source of this sequence is a human donor in good health (CMV status not recorded). Some clones in this sample may be carry-over from other donors' samples. The sequenced sample consisted of PBMCs, sequenced either directly or after in vitro stimulation (not recorded which). The rearrangement uses TRBV7-2 and TRBJ2-1; D is ambiguous. CDR3 loop: CASSPGPDNEQFF. The CDR3 DNA reads as TGTGCCAGCAGCCCCGGACCAGACAATGAGCAGTTCTTC.